The 32 T cell receptor beta chains below were found in one sample sequenced in a study of shared clonotypes between healthy human individuals. TCRdb keeps only in-frame clones here, not all; method: immunoSEQ multiplex PCR. Of 2 million to 3 million clones listed, approximately 92% are singletons. The sequencing sample was made of naive CD4+ T cells sorted from blood. Subset given: CD45RA+ positively selected. All receptors come from a man younger than 35 in good health.

This chain uses TRBV6-1 with TRBJ1-3, with 8 bases lining up with TRBD1. CDR1 and CDR2 (germline): MNHNS, SASEGT. The CDR3 contains 14 residues. V lost 10 bases, J lost 1 base, and 6 bases stayed unmatched. CDR3 sequence reads: CATTGATSGNTIYF. The CDR3 DNA sequence: TGTGCCACGACAGGGGCGACATCTGGAAACACCATATATTTT.

The gene calls are TRBV4-1 and TRBJ2-5; no definite D call. Trimming pared 1 base from V and 5 bases from J, leaving 14 bases between. The CDR3 totals 15 residues. Germline loops: CDR1 MGHRA, CDR2 YSYEKL. CDR3 residues: CASSQAAVLGETQYF. Written as DNA, the CDR3 is TGCGCCAGCAGCCAAGCTGCAGTACTGGGGGAGACCCAGTACTTC.

V gene TRBV5-1 combines with J gene TRBJ2-7; 8 nucleotides align to TRBD1. CDR1 is SGHRS, CDR2 YFSETQ, per germline. The CDR3 contains 14 residues. With 3 bases clipped from V and 2 bases from J, the junction kept 4 bases outside the gene matches. DNA for the CDR3: TGCGCCAGCAGCTGGACAGGGATCCCCTACGAGCAGTACTTC. Translated: CASSWTGIPYEQYF.

This rearrangement joins TRBV5-1 to TRBJ2-5, with D tentatively TRBD2 (5 bases). V lost 4 bases, J lost 5 bases, and 15 bases lay in between. The CDR3 is made up of 14 amino acids. The germline V gene encodes CDR1 SGHRS and CDR2 YFSETQ. This CDR3 reads CASSLDPSGETQYF. For the CDR3, the DNA is TGCGCCAGCAGCCTCGACCCGTCGGGGGAGACCCAGTACTTC.

The chain has TRBV5-4 and TRBJ2-1; D is perhaps TRBD2 (5 bases). This CDR3 contains 13 residues. V lost 4 bases and J 15 bases, leaving 20 bases between the germline ends. CDR1 is SGHNT and CDR2 is YYREEE in the germline V gene (reference sequence). CDR3 coding DNA: TGTGCCAGCAGCCCCGTTTCTAGCTTAGAACTGTTCTTC. Protein product: CASSPVSSLELFF.

The chain recombines TRBV15 with TRBJ1-5; TRBD1 matches 10 bases. The V and J ends lost 1 base and 7 bases, in that order; junction bases with no gene match: 13. This CDR3 has 18 amino acids. CDR1 and CDR2 from the germline V gene are LNHNV and YYDKDF (reference sequence). DNA of the CDR3: TGTGCCACCAGCAGAGGGAGGGGACAGGGGCACTCGGGACAGCCCCAGCATTTT. Residues: CATSRGRGQGHSGQPQHF.

The rearrangement uses TRBV5-5 and TRBJ1-1; TRBD1 might be the D (5 bases). Germline V gene sequence: CDR1 SGHKS, CDR2 YYEKEE (reference sequence). The CDR3 extends over 14 amino acids. V was shortened by 3 bases and J by 4 bases, with 13 bases between the two germline ends. CDR3 sequence: CASSWSGQGTEAFF. The CDR3 coding sequence is TGTGCCAGCAGCTGGAGTGGTCAGGGCACTGAAGCTTTCTTT.

The chain employs TRBV27 and TRBJ1-6; D gene uncertain. CDR1 MNHEY and CDR2 SMNVEV come from the germline V gene (reference sequence). V lost 5 bases to trimming and J lost 6 bases, with 5 bases between them. CDR3 length: 12 residues. CDR3 bases: TGTGCCAGCAGTGCGTTTAATTCACCCCTCCACTTT. Its translation is CASSAFNSPLHF.

This chain uses TRBV5-1 with TRBJ2-5; D remains unclear. CDR1 SGHRS and CDR2 YFSETQ come from the germline V gene. This CDR3 spans 12 amino acids. Trimming cost V 4 bases and J 11 bases, with 15 bases left between them. CDR3 residues: CASSADNKVQYF. DNA for the CDR3: TGCGCCAGCAGCGCCGACAATAAGGTGCAGTACTTC.

This clone occurred a few times. The identical CDR3 is also encoded by other nucleotide sequences in the sample. The chain links TRBV5-1 to TRBJ2-7, with a tentative D call TRBD1 (5 bases). Germline V CDR1 and CDR2: SGHRS, YFSETQ. Trimming shortened V by 4 bases and J by 0 bases, and 8 bases separated the two germline ends. There are 13 residues in the CDR3. The CDR3 protein is CASSPDNSYEQYF. In DNA form, the CDR3 reads TGCGCCAGCAGCCCGGACAACTCCTACGAGCAGTACTTC. Full variable domain (remainder filled in from reference TRBV5-1 and TRBJ2-7): KAGVTQTPRYLIKTRGQQVTLSCSPISGHRSVSWYQQTPGQGLQFLFEYFSETQRNKGNFPGRFSGRQFSNSRSEMNVSTLELGDSALYLCASSPDNSYEQYFGPGTRLTVT.

The CDR3 region has the DNA TGTGCCAGCTCACCACCGGAAGTGACAGGGACCTATGGCTACACCTTC. It is translated as CASSPPEVTGTYGYTF. The V call is TRBV18, the J call TRBJ1-2, with TRBD1 identical over 7 bases. In germline, CDR1 is KGHSH, CDR2 LQKENI. The junction had 8 bases not matched to a gene; V was cut back by 0 bases and J by 4 bases. The CDR3 is 16 amino acids.

V usage is TRBV25-1 and J usage is TRBJ2-2, with D perhaps matching TRBD2 (5 bases). Trimming cost V 7 bases and J 6 bases, with 18 bases left between them. Germline V CDR1 and CDR2: MGHDK, SYGVNS. The CDR3 runs to 15 residues. The CDR3 protein is CASKPAGVVAGELFF. CDR3 DNA: TGTGCCAGCAAACCCGCGGGTGTCGTGGCCGGGGAGCTGTTTTTT.

V gene TRBV18 combines with J gene TRBJ1-6; D not certain. In germline, CDR1 is KGHSH, CDR2 LQKENI. This CDR3 region has 18 residues. Trimming cost V 2 bases and J 10 bases, with 24 bases left between them. The CDR3 loop reads CASSPFTTEGAQLSPLHF. CDR3 nucleotide sequence: TGTGCCAGCTCACCATTTACTACCGAGGGTGCTCAATTGTCACCCCTCCACTTT.

A note on this clone: Other DNA sequences in this specimen translate into the identical CDR3. The chain is built from TRBV10-3 and TRBJ1-1; TRBD1 might be the D (6 bases). This CDR3 has 13 residues. The V end was cut by 6 bases, the J end by 0 bases, with 8 bases between. Germline V gene data show CDR1 as ENHRY and CDR2 as SYGVKD. DNA of the CDR3: TGTGCCATCAGCGGACAGATGAACACTGAAGCTTTCTTT. Translating it yields CAISGQMNTEAFF.

V gene TRBV19 combines with J gene TRBJ1-5; the match to TRBD1 covers 10 bases. Trimming took 3 bases from V and 4 from J; bases not matched to a gene: 3. This CDR3 is 15 amino acids long. Germline V CDR1 and CDR2: LNHDA, SQIVND (reference sequence). CDR3 sequence (DNA): TGTGCCAGTAGTATGGGGACAGGGGAAAATCAGCCCCAGCATTTT. Translation gives CASSMGTGENQPQHF.

Comments on this clone: The same CDR3 is also encoded by other DNA sequences in this sample. The chain is built from TRBV18 and TRBJ2-5, with D uncertain. CDR1 and CDR2 (germline): KGHSH, LQKENI. CDR3 length equals 12 residues. V was trimmed by 3 bases and J by 0 bases, leaving 2 bases between them. The CDR3 loop reads CASSPYQETQYF. The CDR3 DNA reads as TGTGCCAGCTCACCTTACCAAGAGACCCAGTACTTC.

For this clone: This specimen includes other DNA sequences encoding the same CDR3. CDR3 nucleotides: TGTGCCAGCAGTTTAGGCGGCGGTAATGAAAAACTGTTTTTT. Its translation: CASSLGGGNEKLFF. The chain is built from TRBV28 and TRBJ1-4; D remains unclear. The germline V and J ends were trimmed by 2 bases and 4 bases, with 8 bases remaining between them. There are 14 residues in the CDR3. The germline V gene has CDR1 MDHEN and CDR2 SYDVKM.

The V call is TRBV11-2, the J call TRBJ2-5; 12 nucleotides align to TRBD2. The germline V gene has CDR1 SGHAT and CDR2 FQNNGV. The CDR3 is made up of 15 amino acids. Trimming took 3 bases from V and 5 from J; bases not matched to a gene: 4. The CDR3 loop is CASSFRLAGVETQYF. Here the CDR3 DNA reads TGTGCCAGCAGCTTTCGACTAGCGGGAGTGGAGACCCAGTACTTC.

A remark on this clone: This sample includes further DNA sequences coding for the same CDR3. The gene calls are TRBV9 and TRBJ2-7; 7 nucleotides agree with TRBD2. Looked up from germline, CDR1 is SGDLS and CDR2 is YYNGEE. The CDR3 is 14 residues long. J was trimmed by 0 bases and V by 0 bases; bases with no gene match: 0. CDR3 amino acids: CASSVERGSYEQYF. In nucleotides, the CDR3 is TGTGCCAGCAGCGTAGAGCGGGGCTCCTACGAGCAGTACTTC. Filled out from reference TRBV9 and TRBJ2-7, the complete variable domain reads DSGVTQTPKHLITATGQRVTLRCSPRSGDLSVYWYQQSLDQGLQFLIQYYNGEERAKGNILERFSAQQFPDLHSELNLSSLELGDSALYFCASSVERGSYEQYFGPGTRLTVT.

In the case of this clone: The same CDR3 is also encoded by other DNA sequences in this sample. The chain combines TRBV28 with TRBJ1-1; the D gene is possibly TRBD1 (6 bases). V was cut by 3 bases and J by 0 bases, with 11 bases left in between. Germline-derived CDR1 and CDR2 are MDHEN and SYDVKM. The CDR3 covers 15 residues. This chain's CDR3 is CASSFGGAMNTEAFF. CDR3 DNA: TGTGCCAGCAGTTTCGGGGGGGCTATGAACACTGAAGCTTTCTTT.

This chain links TRBV5-1 with TRBJ2-3; TRBD1 matches at 7 bases. The ends lost 2 bases at V and 1 base at J; junction bases unmatched: 7. There are 16 residues in the CDR3. CDR1 and CDR2 (germline): SGHRS, YFSETQ. In nucleotides, the CDR3 is TGCGCCAGCAGCTTTCGTCAAGGGGGCGGCACAGATACGCAGTATTTT. It yields the protein CASSFRQGGGTDTQYF.

This chain joins TRBV7-2 and TRBJ2-3; 11 bases match TRBD2. The CDR3 loop spans 15 amino acids. The germline V gene encodes CDR1 SGHTA and CDR2 FQGNSA. V shed 1 base and J 11 bases; nucleotides not matched to a gene: 8. This CDR3 reads CASSLDRLAGGLQYF. The CDR3 nucleotides read TGTGCCAGCAGCTTAGATCGGCTAGCGGGGGGACTGCAGTATTTT.

CDR3 in amino acids: CASSFTGTVYSPLHF. The CDR3 bases are TGTGCCAGCAGCTTCACCGGGACAGTTTATTCACCCCTCCACTTT. J is TRBJ1-6 and V is TRBV27; 7 bases match TRBD1. With V trimmed by 6 bases and J by 8 bases, 10 bases remained unmatched. The CDR3 runs 15 residues. Germline-derived CDR1 and CDR2 are MNHEY and SMNVEV (reference sequence).

The chain recombines TRBV18 with TRBJ2-7; 9 nucleotides align to TRBD2. This CDR3 has 13 amino acids. Looked up from germline, CDR1 is KGHSH and CDR2 is LQKENI. Trimming took 6 bases from V and 5 from J; bases not matched to a gene: 5. The CDR3 protein is CASSASGNNEQYF. The CDR3, as DNA: TGTGCCAGCTCTGCTAGCGGGAACAACGAGCAGTACTTC.

The chain recombines TRBV2 with TRBJ2-1; tentative D call: TRBD2 (7 bases). The length of the CDR3 is 15 residues. Germline V gives CDR1 SNHLY, CDR2 FYNNEI. The V gene lost 3 bases and the J gene lost 5 bases, with 14 bases spanning the gap. CDR3 loop: CASSEAGRGDNEQFF. The DNA for the CDR3 is TGTGCCAGCAGTGAGGCAGGGAGGGGGGACAATGAGCAGTTCTTC.

The V and J genes are TRBV18 and TRBJ1-5, with TRBD1 identical over 11 bases. The trim removed 4 bases at V and 2 bases at J, leaving 13 bases unmatched. Germline CDR1 is KGHSH and CDR2 is LQKENI. CDR3 size: 19 residues. The CDR3 loop reads CASSLRTGGGKNGNQPQHF. The CDR3 DNA sequence: TGTGCCAGCTCACTGCGGACAGGGGGCGGGAAGAATGGCAATCAGCCCCAGCATTTT.

This chain uses TRBV11-2 with TRBJ2-5; 9 nucleotides agree with TRBD2. Germline V gene sequence: CDR1 SGHAT, CDR2 FQNNGV. Unmatched junction bases numbered 12, after V lost 3 bases and J lost 4 bases. The CDR3 has 17 residues. This chain's CDR3 is CASSFSDGGSGRETQYF. For the CDR3, the DNA is TGTGCCAGCAGCTTCTCTGATGGGGGTAGCGGGAGAGAGACCCAGTACTTC.

V is TRBV19 and J is TRBJ1-2; TRBD1 is a possible D gene (6 bases). Germline lookup yields CDR1 LNHDA and CDR2 SQIVND (reference sequence). The length of the CDR3 is 14 residues. Deletions cut 1 base from V and 8 bases from J, with 14 bases between. CDR3 DNA sequence: TGTGCCAGTAGTATAGGAGAGAACACAGGGGGCTACACCTTC. Protein sequence: CASSIGENTGGYTF.

The chain joins TRBV19 to TRBJ2-1; TRBD2 aligns across 11 bases. CDR3 size: 16 residues. Trimming took 4 bases from V and 8 from J; bases not matched to a gene: 10. Germline CDR1 and CDR2: LNHDA and SQIVND (reference sequence). CDR3 coding DNA: TGTGCCAGTAGTACAGTAGCGGGGGGGCCGTTCTATGAGCAGTTCTTC. Amino acid sequence: CASSTVAGGPFYEQFF.

With respect to this clone: The junction shows a germline mismatch at one end, possibly a read error. The V and J genes are TRBV10-3 and TRBJ2-3; D is undetermined. Germline V gives CDR1 ENHRY, CDR2 SYGVKD. This CDR3 spans 13 amino acids. The CDR3 loop reads CAISESLGYTQYF. DNA of the CDR3: TGTGCCATCAGTGAGTCGTTGGGATATACCCAGTATTTT.

The rearrangement uses TRBV6-1 and TRBJ2-7; 10 nucleotides align to TRBD2. The CDR3 is 16 amino acids. CDR1 MNHNS and CDR2 SASEGT come from the germline V gene. V dropped 2 bases and J dropped 6; count of bases not matched to a gene: 10. The CDR3 spells CASSETASSGSREQYF. The DNA for the CDR3 is TGTGCCAGCAGTGAAACGGCGTCTAGCGGGAGTCGCGAGCAGTACTTC.

On this clone: Just one base apart from a much larger clone, this may be a read error. This chain uses TRBV30 with TRBJ2-7; D is uncertain. Trimming left V 0 bases short and J 0 bases short, with 6 bases between. Germline V CDR1 and CDR2: GTSNPN, SVGIG (reference sequence). The length of the CDR3 is 13 residues. The CDR3 loop reads CAWSVAGSYEQYF. Written as DNA, the CDR3 is TGTGCCTGGAGTGTCGCAGGCTCCTACGAGCAGTACTTC.